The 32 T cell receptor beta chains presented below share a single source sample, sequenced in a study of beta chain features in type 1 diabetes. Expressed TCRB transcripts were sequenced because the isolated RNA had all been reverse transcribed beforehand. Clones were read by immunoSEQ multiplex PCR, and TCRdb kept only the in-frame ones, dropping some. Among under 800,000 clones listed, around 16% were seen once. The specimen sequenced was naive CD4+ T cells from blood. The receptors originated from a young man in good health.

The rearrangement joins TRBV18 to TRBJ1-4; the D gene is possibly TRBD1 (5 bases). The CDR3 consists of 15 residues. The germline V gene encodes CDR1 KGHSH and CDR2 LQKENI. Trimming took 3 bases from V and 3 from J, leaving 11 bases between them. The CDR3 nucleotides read TGTGCCAGCTCACCGAATCAGGGTGCTAATGAAAAACTGTTTTTT. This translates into CASSPNQGANEKLFF.

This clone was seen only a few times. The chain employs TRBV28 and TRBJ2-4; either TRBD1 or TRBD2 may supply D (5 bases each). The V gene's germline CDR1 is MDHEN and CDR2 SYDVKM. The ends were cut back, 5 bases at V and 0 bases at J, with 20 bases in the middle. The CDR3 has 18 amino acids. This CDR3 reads CASSPIFRDRLAKNIQYF. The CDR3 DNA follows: TGTGCCAGCAGTCCCATTTTCCGGGACCGATTAGCCAAAAACATTCAGTACTTC.

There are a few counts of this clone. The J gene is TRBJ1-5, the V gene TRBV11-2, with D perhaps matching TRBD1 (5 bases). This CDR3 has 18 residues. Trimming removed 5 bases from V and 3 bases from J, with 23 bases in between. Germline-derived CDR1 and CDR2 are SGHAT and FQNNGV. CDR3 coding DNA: TGTGCCAGCAGCCCGCTGGGGGGGGGTGCAATGAACAATCAGCCCCAGCATTTT. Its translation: CASSPLGGGAMNNQPQHF.

CDR3 loop: CASSSGLAGGFEQFF. Written as DNA, the CDR3 is TGTGCCAGCAGTTCGGGACTAGCGGGGGGGTTCGAGCAGTTCTTC. The chain combines TRBV5-4 with TRBJ2-1; TRBD2 matches 16 bases. The CDR3 is made up of 15 amino acids. The V segment lost 5 bases and the J segment 10 bases; nucleotides outside the gene matches: 6. CDR1 and CDR2 from the germline V gene are SGHNT and YYREEE (reference sequence). The variable domain in full, with the rest retrieved from reference TRBV5-4 and TRBJ2-1, is ETGVTQSPTHLIKTRGQQVTLRCSSQSGHNTVSWYQQALGQGPQFIFQYYREEENGRGNFPPRFSGLQFPNYSSELNVNALELDDSALYLCASSSGLAGGFEQFFGPGTRLTVL.

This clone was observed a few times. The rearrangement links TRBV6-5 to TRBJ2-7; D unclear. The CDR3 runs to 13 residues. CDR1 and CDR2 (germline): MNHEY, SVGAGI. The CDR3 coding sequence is TGTGCGATTCGCCCATCGGGCTCCTACGAGCAGTACTTC. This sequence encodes CAIRPSGSYEQYF.

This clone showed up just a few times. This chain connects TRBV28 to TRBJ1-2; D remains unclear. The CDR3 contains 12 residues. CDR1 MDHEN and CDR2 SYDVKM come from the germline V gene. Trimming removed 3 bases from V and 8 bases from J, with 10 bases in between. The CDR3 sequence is CASSLGWEGYTF. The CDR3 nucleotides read TGTGCCAGCAGTTTGGGGTGGGAGGGCTACACCTTC.

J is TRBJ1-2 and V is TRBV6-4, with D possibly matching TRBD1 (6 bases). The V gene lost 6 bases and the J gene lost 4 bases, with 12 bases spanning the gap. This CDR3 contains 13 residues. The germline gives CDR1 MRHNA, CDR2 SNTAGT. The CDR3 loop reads CASSQDRFYGYTF. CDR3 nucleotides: TGTGCCAGCAGCCAGGACAGATTCTATGGCTACACCTTC.

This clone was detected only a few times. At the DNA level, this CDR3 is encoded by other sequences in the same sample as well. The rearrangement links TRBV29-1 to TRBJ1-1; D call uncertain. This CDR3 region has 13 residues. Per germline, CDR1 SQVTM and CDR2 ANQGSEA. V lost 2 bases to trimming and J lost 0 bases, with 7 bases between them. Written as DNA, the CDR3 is TGCAGCGTTGAACGCAGATTGAACACTGAAGCTTTCTTT. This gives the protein CSVERRLNTEAFF. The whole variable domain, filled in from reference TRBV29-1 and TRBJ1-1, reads SAVISQKPSRDICQRGTSLTIQCQVDSQVTMMFWYRQQPGQSLTLIATANQGSEATYESGFVIDKFPISRPNLTFSTLTVSNMSPEDSSIYLCSVERRLNTEAFFGQGTRLTVV.

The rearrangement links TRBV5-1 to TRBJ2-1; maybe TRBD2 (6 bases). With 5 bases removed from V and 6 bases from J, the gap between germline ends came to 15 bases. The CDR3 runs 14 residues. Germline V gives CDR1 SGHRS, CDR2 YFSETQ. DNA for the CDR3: TGCGCCAGCAGTCCCGGGACTGGATCCAATGAGCAGTTCTTC. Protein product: CASSPGTGSNEQFF. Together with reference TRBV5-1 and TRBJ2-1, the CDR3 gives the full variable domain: KAGVTQTPRYLIKTRGQQVTLSCSPISGHRSVSWYQQTPGQGLQFLFEYFSETQRNKGNFPGRFSGRQFSNSRSEMNVSTLELGDSALYLCASSPGTGSNEQFFGPGTRLTVL.

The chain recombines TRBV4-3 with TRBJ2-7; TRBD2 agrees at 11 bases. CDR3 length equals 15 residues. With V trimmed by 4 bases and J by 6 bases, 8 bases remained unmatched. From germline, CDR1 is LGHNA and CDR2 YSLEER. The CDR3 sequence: CASSRGPGTSGEQYF. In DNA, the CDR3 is TGCGCCAGCAGCCGAGGGCCGGGGACTAGCGGCGAGCAGTACTTC.

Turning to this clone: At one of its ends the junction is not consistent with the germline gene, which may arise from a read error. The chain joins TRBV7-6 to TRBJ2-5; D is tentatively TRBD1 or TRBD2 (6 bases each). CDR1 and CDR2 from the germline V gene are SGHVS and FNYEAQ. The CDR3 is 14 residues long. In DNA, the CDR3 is TGTGCCAGCAGCTTAGCGGGGGGCCAAGGGACCCAGTACTTC. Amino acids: CASSLAGGQGTQYF.

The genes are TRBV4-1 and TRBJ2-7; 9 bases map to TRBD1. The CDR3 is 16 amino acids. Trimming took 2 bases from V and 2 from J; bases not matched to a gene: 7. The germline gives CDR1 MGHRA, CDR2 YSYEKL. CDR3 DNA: TGCGCCAGCAGCCAACTCGGACAGGGGTTAACCTACGAGCAGTACTTC. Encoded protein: CASSQLGQGLTYEQYF.

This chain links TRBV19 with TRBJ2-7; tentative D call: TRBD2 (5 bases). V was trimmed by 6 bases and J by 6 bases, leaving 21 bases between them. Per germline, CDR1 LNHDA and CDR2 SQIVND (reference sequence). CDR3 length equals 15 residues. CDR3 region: CASSLAGRRTLEQYF. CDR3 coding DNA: TGTGCCAGTAGCCTGGCAGGAAGGAGGACCCTCGAGCAGTACTTC.

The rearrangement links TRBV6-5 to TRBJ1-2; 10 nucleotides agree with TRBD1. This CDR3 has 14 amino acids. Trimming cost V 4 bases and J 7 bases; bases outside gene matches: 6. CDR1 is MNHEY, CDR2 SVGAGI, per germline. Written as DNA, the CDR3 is TGTGCCAGCAGTTCCGCCGGGACAGGGGCTGGCTACACCTTC. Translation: CASSSAGTGAGYTF.

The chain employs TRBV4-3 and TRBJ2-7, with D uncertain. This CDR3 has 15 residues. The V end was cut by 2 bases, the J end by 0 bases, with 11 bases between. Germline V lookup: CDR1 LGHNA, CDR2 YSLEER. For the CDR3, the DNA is TGCGCCAGCAGCCAATTATACGGCGTCTCCTACGAGCAGTACTTC. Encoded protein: CASSQLYGVSYEQYF.

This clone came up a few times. CDR3 DNA: TGCGCCAGCAGCCAAGTAACTAGCGGGGGCCGCTCCTACAATGAGCAGTTCTTC. Its protein product is CASSQVTSGGRSYNEQFF. This chain links TRBV4-3 with TRBJ2-1; 11 bases map to TRBD2. The CDR3 has 18 amino acids. V dropped 1 base and J dropped 0; count of bases not matched to a gene: 5. Germline V gene lookup returns CDR1 LGHNA and CDR2 YSLEER.

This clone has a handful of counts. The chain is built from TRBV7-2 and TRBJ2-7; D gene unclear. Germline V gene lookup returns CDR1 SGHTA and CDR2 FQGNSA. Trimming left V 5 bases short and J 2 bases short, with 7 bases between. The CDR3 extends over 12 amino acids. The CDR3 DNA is TGTGCCAGCAGCCACGACCCCTACGAGCAGTACTTC. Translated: CASSHDPYEQYF.

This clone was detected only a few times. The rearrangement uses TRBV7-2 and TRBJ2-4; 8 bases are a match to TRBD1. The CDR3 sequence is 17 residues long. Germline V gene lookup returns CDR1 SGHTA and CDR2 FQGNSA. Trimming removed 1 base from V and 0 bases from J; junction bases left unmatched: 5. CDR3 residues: CASSLGPGQVAKNIQYF. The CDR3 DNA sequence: TGTGCCAGCAGCTTAGGTCCGGGACAGGTAGCCAAAAACATTCAGTACTTC.

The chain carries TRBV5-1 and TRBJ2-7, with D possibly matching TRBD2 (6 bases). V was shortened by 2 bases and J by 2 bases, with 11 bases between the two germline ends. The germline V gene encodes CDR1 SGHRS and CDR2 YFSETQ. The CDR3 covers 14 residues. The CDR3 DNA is TGCGCCAGCAGCTTCGGGGGTTCCCCCTACGAGCAGTACTTC. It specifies CASSFGGSPYEQYF.

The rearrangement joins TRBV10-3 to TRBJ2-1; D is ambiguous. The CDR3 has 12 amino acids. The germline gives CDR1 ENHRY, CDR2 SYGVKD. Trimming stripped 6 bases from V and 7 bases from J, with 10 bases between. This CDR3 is CAIRGTSNEQFF. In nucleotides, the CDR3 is TGTGCCATCAGGGGTACCTCTAATGAGCAGTTCTTC.

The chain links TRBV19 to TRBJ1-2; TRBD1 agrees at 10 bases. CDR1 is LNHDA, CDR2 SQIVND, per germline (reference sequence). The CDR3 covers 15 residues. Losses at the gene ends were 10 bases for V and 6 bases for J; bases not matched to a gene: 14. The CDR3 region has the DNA TGTGCCATCACGTCGGGACAGGGGATCTCCCATGGCTACACCTTC. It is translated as CAITSGQGISHGYTF.

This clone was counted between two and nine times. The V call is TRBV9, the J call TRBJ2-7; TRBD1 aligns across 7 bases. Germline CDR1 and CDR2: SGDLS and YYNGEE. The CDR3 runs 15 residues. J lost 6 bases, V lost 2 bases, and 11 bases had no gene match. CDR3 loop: CASSVSVDRLAEQYF. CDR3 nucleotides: TGTGCCAGCAGCGTGTCCGTGGACAGGTTGGCCGAGCAGTACTTC.

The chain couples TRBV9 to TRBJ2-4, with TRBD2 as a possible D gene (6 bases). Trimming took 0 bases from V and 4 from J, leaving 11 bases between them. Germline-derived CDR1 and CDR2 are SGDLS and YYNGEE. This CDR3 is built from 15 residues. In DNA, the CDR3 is TGTGCCAGCAGCGTAGATGGCGGGACGAAAAACATTCAGTACTTC. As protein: CASSVDGGTKNIQYF.

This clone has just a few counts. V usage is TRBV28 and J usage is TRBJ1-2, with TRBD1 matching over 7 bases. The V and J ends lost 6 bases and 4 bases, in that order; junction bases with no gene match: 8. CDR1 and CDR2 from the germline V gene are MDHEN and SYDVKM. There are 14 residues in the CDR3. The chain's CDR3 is CASRPGTASYGYTF. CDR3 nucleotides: TGTGCCAGCAGGCCCGGGACAGCCAGCTATGGCTACACCTTC.

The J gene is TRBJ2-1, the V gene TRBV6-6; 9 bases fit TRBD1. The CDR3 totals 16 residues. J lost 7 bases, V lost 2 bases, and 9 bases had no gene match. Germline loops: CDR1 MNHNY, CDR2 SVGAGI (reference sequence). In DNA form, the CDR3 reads TGTGCCAGCAGTTACCGGGGGACAGGGACCCATAATGAGCAGTTCTTC. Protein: CASSYRGTGTHNEQFF.

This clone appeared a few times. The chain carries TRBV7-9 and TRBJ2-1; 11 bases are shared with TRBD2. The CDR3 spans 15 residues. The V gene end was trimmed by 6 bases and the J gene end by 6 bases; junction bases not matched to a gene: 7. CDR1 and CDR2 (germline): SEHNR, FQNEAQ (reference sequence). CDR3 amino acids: CASSRTSGFSNEQFF. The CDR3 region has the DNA TGTGCCAGCAGTAGGACTAGCGGGTTTTCCAATGAGCAGTTCTTC.

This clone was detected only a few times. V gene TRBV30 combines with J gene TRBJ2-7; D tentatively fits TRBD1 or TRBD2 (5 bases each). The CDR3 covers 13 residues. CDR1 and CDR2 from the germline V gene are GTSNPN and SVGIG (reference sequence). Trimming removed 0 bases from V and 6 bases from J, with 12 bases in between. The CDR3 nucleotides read TGTGCCTGGAGTGTACTTGGGGGTCTCGAGCAGTACTTC. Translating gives CAWSVLGGLEQYF.

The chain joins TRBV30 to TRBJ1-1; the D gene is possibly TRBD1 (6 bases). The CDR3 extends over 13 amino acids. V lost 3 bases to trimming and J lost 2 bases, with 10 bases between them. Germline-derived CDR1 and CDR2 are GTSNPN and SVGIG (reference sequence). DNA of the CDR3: TGTGCCTGGAGGGACAGAGATAACACTGAAGCTTTCTTT. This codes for CAWRDRDNTEAFF.

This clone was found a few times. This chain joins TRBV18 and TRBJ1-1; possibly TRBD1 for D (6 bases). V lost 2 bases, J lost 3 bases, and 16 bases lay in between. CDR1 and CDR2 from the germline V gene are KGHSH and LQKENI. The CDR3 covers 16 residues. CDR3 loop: CASSPWLGAADTEAFF. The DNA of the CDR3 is TGTGCCAGCTCACCATGGCTGGGGGCAGCCGACACTGAAGCTTTCTTT.

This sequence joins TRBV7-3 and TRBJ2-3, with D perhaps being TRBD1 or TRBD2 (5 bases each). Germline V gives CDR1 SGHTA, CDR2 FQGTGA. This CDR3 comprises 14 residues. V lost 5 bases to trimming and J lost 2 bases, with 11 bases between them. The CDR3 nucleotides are TGTGCCAGCAGCCTTCGGGGCGTCACAGATACGCAGTATTTT. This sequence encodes CASSLRGVTDTQYF.

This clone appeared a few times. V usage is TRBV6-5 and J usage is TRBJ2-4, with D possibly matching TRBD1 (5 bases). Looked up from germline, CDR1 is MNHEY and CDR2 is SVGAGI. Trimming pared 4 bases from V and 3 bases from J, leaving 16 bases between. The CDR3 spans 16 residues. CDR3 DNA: TGTGCCAGCAGTTTAGGGGCCCCCCGGGTCAAAAACATTCAGTACTTC. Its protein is CASSLGAPRVKNIQYF.

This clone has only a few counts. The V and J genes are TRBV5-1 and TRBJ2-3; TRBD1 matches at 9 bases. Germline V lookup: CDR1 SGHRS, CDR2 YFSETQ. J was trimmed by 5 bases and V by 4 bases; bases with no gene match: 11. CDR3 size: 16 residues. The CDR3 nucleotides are TGCGCCAGCAGCCCCCGGACAGGGGCGTTGGGAGATACGCAGTATTTT. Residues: CASSPRTGALGDTQYF.